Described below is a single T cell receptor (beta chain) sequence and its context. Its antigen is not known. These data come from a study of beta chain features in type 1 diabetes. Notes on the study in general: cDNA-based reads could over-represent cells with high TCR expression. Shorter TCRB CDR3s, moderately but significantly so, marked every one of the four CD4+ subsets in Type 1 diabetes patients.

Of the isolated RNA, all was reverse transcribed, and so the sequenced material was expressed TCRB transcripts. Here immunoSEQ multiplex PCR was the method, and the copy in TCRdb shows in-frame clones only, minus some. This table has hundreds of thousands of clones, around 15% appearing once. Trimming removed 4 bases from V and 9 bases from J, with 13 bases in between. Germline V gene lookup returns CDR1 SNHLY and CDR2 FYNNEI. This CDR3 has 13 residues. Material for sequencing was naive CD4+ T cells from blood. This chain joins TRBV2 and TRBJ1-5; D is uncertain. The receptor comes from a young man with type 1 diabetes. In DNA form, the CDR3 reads TGTGCCAGCAGTGGTGAGGGCCTTGGGCCCCAGCATTTT. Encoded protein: CASSGEGLGPQHF. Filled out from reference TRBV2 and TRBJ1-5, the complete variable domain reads EPEVTQTPSHQVTQMGQEVILRCVPISNHLYFYWYRQILGQKVEFLVSFYNNEISEKSEIFDDQFSVERPDGSNFTLKIRSTKLEDSAMYFCASSGEGLGPQHFGDGTRLSIL.